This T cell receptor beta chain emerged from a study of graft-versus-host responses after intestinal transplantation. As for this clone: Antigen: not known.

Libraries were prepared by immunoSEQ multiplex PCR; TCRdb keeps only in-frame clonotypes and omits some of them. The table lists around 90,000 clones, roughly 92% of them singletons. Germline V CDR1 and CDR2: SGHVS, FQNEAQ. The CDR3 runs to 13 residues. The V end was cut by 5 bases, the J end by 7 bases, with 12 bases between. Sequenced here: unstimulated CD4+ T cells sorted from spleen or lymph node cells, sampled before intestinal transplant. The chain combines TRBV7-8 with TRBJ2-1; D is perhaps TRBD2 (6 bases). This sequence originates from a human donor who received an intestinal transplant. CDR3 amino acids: CASSPFRGNEQFF. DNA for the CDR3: TGTGCCAGCAGCCCGTTCCGGGGGAATGAGCAGTTCTTC.